This T cell receptor (beta chain) emerged from a study of T-cell memory formation after mild COVID-19. As to this clonotype: The antigen remains undetermined.

Study results and limitations: Balance between CD4 and CD8 was seen in clones contracting day 15 to 85, and a CD4+ lean was seen in later expanders. Certain responding clones were present in pre-infection memory, suggesting participation of cross-reactive memory.

Constant-segment-primed 5'RACE gave TCR alpha and TCR beta cDNA libraries with sample barcodes and UMIs. TCRdb ran MiXCR on the 5' RACE reads and lists one entry per CDR3 protein. The table lists 550,000 to 700,000 distinct CDR3 sequences, roughly 17% of them singletons. This CDR3 contains 16 residues. With V trimmed by 1 base and J by 9 bases, 12 bases remained unmatched. The germline V gene encodes CDR1 SGHTA and CDR2 FQGNSA. V and J are TRBV7-2 and TRBJ1-5, with TRBD1 identical over 7 bases. The material sequenced was PBMCs or a T cell subset sorted from them (not recorded which). The source is an adult woman who had mild COVID-19 (a few samples of this study predate the infection). Cell type and time point are not known. The CDR3 region has the DNA TGTGCCAGCAGCTTAGATCAAGGGGGCTTATTTCGGCCCCAGCATTTT. The encoded protein is CASSLDQGGLFRPQHF.